Presented here are 24 T cell receptor beta chains from one specimen sequenced in a study of T cell responses to AZD1222 COVID-19 vaccine. Only in-frame clones appear in the TCRdb table, and some are missing; sequencing was by immunoSEQ multiplex PCR. The sample includes tens of thousands of clones, about 86% of them seen just once. The sequencing here drew on peripheral blood, taken 28 days after the second AZD1222 dose. The receptors were gathered from an adult who received the AZD1222 COVID-19 vaccine.

This clone was detected only once. V usage is TRBV5-1 and J usage is TRBJ2-3; TRBD2 matches 11 bases. This CDR3 is built from 17 residues. The V gene's germline CDR1 is SGHRS and CDR2 YFSETQ. Unmatched junction bases numbered 6, after V lost 0 bases and J lost 3 bases. The CDR3 nucleotides are TGCGCCAGCAGCTTGGCCACTCTAGCGGGGGGAACAGATACGCAGTATTTT. Translated: CASSLATLAGGTDTQYF.

The V gene is TRBV23-1, the J gene TRBJ1-5; D is unresolved. Being an ORF, TRBV23-1 has a function that is uncertain. Between the trimmed V and J ends, which lost 6 bases and 7 bases, there was a span of 4 bases. The CDR3 runs to 10 residues. CDR3 protein: CASRGQPQHF. In DNA form, the CDR3 reads TGCGCCAGCAGGGGGCAGCCCCAGCATTTT.

This chain uses TRBV30 with TRBJ2-3, with TRBD1 matching over 10 bases. The CDR3 has 16 amino acids. J lost 0 bases, V lost 7 bases, and 10 bases had no gene match. Germline loops: CDR1 GTSNPN, CDR2 SVGIG (reference sequence). The CDR3 region has the DNA TGTGCCTCCAGCCTCGGACAGGGGGAAAGCACAGATACGCAGTATTTT. Translated, it gives CASSLGQGESTDTQYF.

This chain links TRBV3-1 (or the pseudogene TRBV3-2) with TRBJ2-6; 8 bases fit TRBD1. Germline CDR1 and CDR2: LGHDT and YNNKEL (reference sequence). The CDR3 has 16 amino acids. J was trimmed by 4 bases and V by 4 bases; bases with no gene match: 6. CDR3 DNA sequence: TGTGCCAGCAGCCCCCGACAGGGGTACGGGGCCAACGTCCTGACTTTC. Its protein product is CASSPRQGYGANVLTF.

The V gene is TRBV2, the J gene TRBJ1-5, with D unclear. V lost 6 bases and J 1 base, leaving 4 bases between the germline ends. From germline, CDR1 is SNHLY and CDR2 FYNNEI. CDR3 length: 12 residues. For the CDR3, the DNA is TGTGCCAGCAGGGCGAGCAATCAGCCCCAGCATTTT. Residues: CASRASNQPQHF.

V gene TRBV7-9 combines with J gene TRBJ2-1, with D hard to call. V was clipped by 3 bases and J by 8 bases, with 5 bases between them. The CDR3 spans 11 residues. Per germline, CDR1 SEHNR and CDR2 FQNEAQ (reference sequence). The CDR3 region is CASSFNDEQFF. CDR3 nucleotide sequence: TGTGCCAGCAGCTTTAACGATGAGCAGTTCTTC.

J is TRBJ2-3 and V is TRBV19; TRBD2 matches at 12 bases. From germline, CDR1 is LNHDA and CDR2 SQIVND (reference sequence). V shed 1 base, J shed 5 bases, and the junction held 7 bases outside the gene matches. The CDR3 loop spans 17 amino acids. As DNA, the CDR3 is TGTGCCAGTAGTATAGGATCTAGCGGGGGGGCGAGAGATACGCAGTATTTT. This gives the protein CASSIGSSGGARDTQYF.

This clone came up once. V and J are TRBV27 and TRBJ2-5, with 7 nucleotides matching TRBD1. V shed 5 bases and J 3 bases; nucleotides not matched to a gene: 6. Germline-derived CDR1 and CDR2 are MNHEY and SMNVEV (reference sequence). The CDR3 spans 14 residues. The CDR3 sequence: CASSRQGEEETQYF. Here the CDR3 DNA reads TGTGCCAGCAGTCGACAGGGTGAGGAAGAGACCCAGTACTTC.

The chain has TRBV6-5 and TRBJ1-1; 9 nucleotides line up with TRBD1. This CDR3 has 15 residues. The germline gives CDR1 MNHEY, CDR2 SVGAGI. V lost 0 bases to trimming and J lost 5 bases; unmatched junction nucleotides: 4. The CDR3 nucleotides are TGTGCCAGCAGTTACTCACAGGGGGCGAGGACTGAAGCTTTCTTT. As protein: CASSYSQGARTEAFF.

The chain combines TRBV7-3 with TRBJ1-1, with a weak D call TRBD1 (5 bases). The V gene lost 1 base and the J gene lost 3 bases, with 18 bases spanning the gap. This CDR3 comprises 17 residues. The germline V gene encodes CDR1 SGHTA and CDR2 FQGTGA. CDR3 loop: CASSLKGRGFHYTEAFF. The CDR3 DNA reads as TGTGCCAGCAGCTTAAAGGGTAGGGGCTTTCATTACACTGAAGCTTTCTTT. The full variable domain, in which reference TRBV7-3 and TRBJ1-1 provide the parts outside the CDR3, is GAGVSQTPSNKVTEKGKYVELRCDPISGHTALYWYRQSLGQGPEFLIYFQGTGAADDSGLPNDRFFAVRPEGSVSTLKIQRTERGDSAVYLCASSLKGRGFHYTEAFFGQGTRLTVV.

The chain is built from TRBV7-9 and TRBJ1-1; D perhaps matches TRBD1 (5 bases). The CDR3 runs 15 residues. Between the trimmed V and J ends, which lost 3 bases and 0 bases, there was a span of 11 bases. Germline V lookup: CDR1 SEHNR, CDR2 FQNEAQ (reference sequence). The CDR3 loop is CASSFQGPLNTEAFF. The CDR3 bases are TGTGCCAGCAGCTTTCAGGGCCCATTGAACACTGAAGCTTTCTTT.

This clone was counted a single time. The chain links TRBV27 to TRBJ1-5; D gene uncertain. CDR3 length: 14 amino acids. Trimming removed 2 bases from V and 0 bases from J, with 5 bases in between. The germline CDR1 and CDR2 sequences are MNHEY and SMNVEV (reference sequence). CDR3 in DNA: TGTGCCAGCAGTTTAGGCAGTAGCAATCAGCCCCAGCATTTT. As protein: CASSLGSSNQPQHF.

The chain carries TRBV15 and TRBJ1-2; D may be TRBD1 (5 bases). The CDR3 loop spans 15 amino acids. V gave up 1 base and J gave up 6 bases, with 15 bases separating them. CDR1 is LNHNV, CDR2 YYDKDF, per germline (reference sequence). The CDR3 is CATSRAQGMADGYTF. The CDR3 DNA reads TGTGCCACCAGCAGAGCTCAGGGCATGGCGGATGGCTACACCTTC. The entire variable domain, with the rest obtained from reference TRBV15 and TRBJ1-2, is as follows: DAMVIQNPRYQVTQFGKPVTLSCSQTLNHNVMYWYQQKSSQAPKLLFHYYDKDFNNEADTPDNFQSRRPNTSFCFLDIRSPGLGDTAMYLCATSRAQGMADGYTFGSGTRLTVV.

This clone appeared a single time. This sequence joins TRBV7-9 and TRBJ1-2; TRBD1 is a possible D gene (5 bases). Germline V CDR1 and CDR2: SEHNR, FQNEAQ (reference sequence). V was pared by 1 base and J by 8 bases, with 11 bases between. The CDR3 length is 13 residues. The CDR3 loop is CASSLDTGRGYTF. For the CDR3, the DNA is TGTGCCAGCAGCTTAGACACAGGCCGGGGCTACACCTTC.

This chain connects TRBV9 to TRBJ1-6; D ambiguous. CDR3 length equals 14 residues. V lost 0 bases and J 7 bases, leaving 8 bases between the germline ends. CDR1 and CDR2 (germline): SGDLS, YYNGEE. The CDR3 loop reads CASSVVAGNSPLHF. CDR3 nucleotides: TGTGCCAGCAGCGTAGTGGCGGGGAATTCACCCCTCCACTTT.

This chain links TRBV7-8 with TRBJ1-3; 7 bases are a match to TRBD1. The germline CDR1 and CDR2 sequences are SGHVS and FQNEAQ. V shed 2 bases, J shed 0 bases, and the junction held 4 bases outside the gene matches. This CDR3 spans 16 amino acids. The CDR3 protein is CASSLPDRSSGNTIYF. In DNA, the CDR3 is TGTGCCAGCAGCTTACCGGACAGGAGCTCTGGAAACACCATATATTTT.

The chain employs TRBV6-4 and TRBJ2-3; 14 positions match TRBD2. Germline CDR1 MRHNA, CDR2 SNTAGT. CDR3 length: 16 residues. The V gene end was trimmed by 2 bases and the J gene end by 3 bases; junction bases not matched to a gene: 1. CDR3 DNA sequence: TGTGCCAGCAGTGACGGGACTAGCGGGGGTACAGATACGCAGTATTTT. This codes for CASSDGTSGGTDTQYF.

J is TRBJ2-2 and V is TRBV19, with D possibly TRBD1 on 6 matching bases. There are 15 residues in the CDR3. Trimming shortened V by 3 bases and J by 0 bases, and 8 bases separated the two germline ends. CDR1 and CDR2 from the germline V gene are LNHDA and SQIVND (reference sequence). The CDR3 nucleotides are TGTGCCAGTAGTATCCGGGACACGAACACCGGGGAGCTGTTTTTT. It encodes CASSIRDTNTGELFF.

J is TRBJ2-5 and V is TRBV7-3; D is unclear. Trimming took 5 bases from V and 5 from J, leaving 12 bases between them. The CDR3 is 13 amino acids. The germline V gene encodes CDR1 SGHTA and CDR2 FQGTGA. This CDR3 is CASSPPDRETQYF. The CDR3 nucleotides are TGTGCCAGCAGCCCCCCTGATCGGGAGACCCAGTACTTC.

The V and J genes are TRBV6-5 and TRBJ2-3; 8 bases are shared with TRBD1. The CDR3 consists of 15 residues. Germline V CDR1 and CDR2: MNHEY, SVGAGI. V was pared by 7 bases and J by 4 bases, with 10 bases of the junction left unmatched. The DNA of the CDR3 is TGTGCCAGCACTCCAGGGGGCGTAGTCCCAGATACGCAGTATTTT. Translated: CASTPGGVVPDTQYF.

V gene TRBV6-1 combines with J gene TRBJ2-7, with TRBD1 as a possible D gene (5 bases). Trimming cost V 2 bases and J 0 bases, with 11 bases left between them. Germline CDR1 and CDR2: MNHNS and SASEGT. This CDR3 spans 15 amino acids. The CDR3, as DNA: TGTGCCAGCAGTGAAATTAGGGGCTCCTCCTACGAGCAGTACTTC. Its translation is CASSEIRGSSYEQYF.

CDR3: CASSQDSPGLAVAKNIQYF. The DNA of the CDR3 is TGTGCCAGCAGCCAAGATAGTCCGGGACTAGCGGTAGCCAAAAACATTCAGTACTTC. The chain joins TRBV3-1 (or the pseudogene TRBV3-2) to TRBJ2-4; 11 nucleotides agree with TRBD2. After removal of 0 bases from V and 0 bases from J, the junction contained 7 bases not matched to a gene. This CDR3 is built from 19 residues. From germline, CDR1 is LGHDT and CDR2 YNNKEL (reference sequence).

The gene calls are TRBV7-2 and TRBJ1-6; possibly TRBD1 for D (5 bases). V lost 3 bases and J lost 8, with 8 bases in between. CDR1 SGHTA and CDR2 FQGNSA come from the germline V gene. The CDR3 is made up of 13 amino acids. The DNA for the CDR3 is TGTGCCAGCAGCTTCTTGACAGATTCACCCCTCCACTTT. It specifies CASSFLTDSPLHF. Full variable domain (outside the CDR3, taken from reference TRBV7-2 and TRBJ1-6): GAGVSQSPSNKVTEKGKDVELRCDPISGHTALYWYRQSLGQGLEFLIYFQGNSAPDKSGLPSDRFSAERTGGSVSTLTIQRTQQEDSAVYLCASSFLTDSPLHFGNGTRLTVT.

The genes are TRBV11-2 and TRBJ2-1, with D hard to call. Between the trimmed V and J ends, which lost 1 base and 10 bases, there was a span of 11 bases. This CDR3 is built from 13 residues. Germline V gene lookup returns CDR1 SGHAT and CDR2 FQNNGV. The CDR3 region is CASSLAHGKEQFF. In DNA form, the CDR3 reads TGTGCCAGCAGCTTAGCCCACGGTAAGGAGCAGTTCTTC.